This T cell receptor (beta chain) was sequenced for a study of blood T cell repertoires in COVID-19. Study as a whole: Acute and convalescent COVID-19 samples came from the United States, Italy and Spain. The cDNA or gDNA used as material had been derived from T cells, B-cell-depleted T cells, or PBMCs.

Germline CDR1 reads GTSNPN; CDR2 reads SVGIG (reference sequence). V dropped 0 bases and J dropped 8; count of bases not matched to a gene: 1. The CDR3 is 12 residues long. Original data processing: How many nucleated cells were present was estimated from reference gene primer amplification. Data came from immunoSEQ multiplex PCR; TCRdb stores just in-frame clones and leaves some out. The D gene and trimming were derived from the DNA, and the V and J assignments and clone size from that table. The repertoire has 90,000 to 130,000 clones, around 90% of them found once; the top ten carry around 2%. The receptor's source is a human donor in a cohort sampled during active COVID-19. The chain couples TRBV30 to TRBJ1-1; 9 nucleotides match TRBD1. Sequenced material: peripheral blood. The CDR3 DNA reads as TGTGCCTGGAGTGTCGGGACAGGGGAAGCTTTCTTT. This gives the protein CAWSVGTGEAFF.